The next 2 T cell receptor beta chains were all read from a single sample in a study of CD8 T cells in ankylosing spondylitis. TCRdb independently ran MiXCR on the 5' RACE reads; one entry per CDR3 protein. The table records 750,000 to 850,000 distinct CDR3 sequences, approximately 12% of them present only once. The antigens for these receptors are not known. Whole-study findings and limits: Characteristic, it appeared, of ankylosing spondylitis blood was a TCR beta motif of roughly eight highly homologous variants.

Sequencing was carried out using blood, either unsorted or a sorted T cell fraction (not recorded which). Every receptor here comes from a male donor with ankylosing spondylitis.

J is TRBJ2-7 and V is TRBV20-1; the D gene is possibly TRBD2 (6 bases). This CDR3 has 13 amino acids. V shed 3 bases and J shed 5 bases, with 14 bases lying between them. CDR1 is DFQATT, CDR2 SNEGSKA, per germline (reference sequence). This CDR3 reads CSASGEVGDEQYF. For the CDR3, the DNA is TGCAGTGCTAGCGGGGAGGTCGGGGACGAGCAGTACTTC.

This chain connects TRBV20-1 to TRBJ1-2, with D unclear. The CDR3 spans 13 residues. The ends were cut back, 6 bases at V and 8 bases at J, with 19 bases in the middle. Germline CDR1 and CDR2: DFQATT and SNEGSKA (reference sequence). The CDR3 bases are TGCAGTGCCACGACTAATCACGGAGGAGGCTACACCTTC. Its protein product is CSATTNHGGGYTF.